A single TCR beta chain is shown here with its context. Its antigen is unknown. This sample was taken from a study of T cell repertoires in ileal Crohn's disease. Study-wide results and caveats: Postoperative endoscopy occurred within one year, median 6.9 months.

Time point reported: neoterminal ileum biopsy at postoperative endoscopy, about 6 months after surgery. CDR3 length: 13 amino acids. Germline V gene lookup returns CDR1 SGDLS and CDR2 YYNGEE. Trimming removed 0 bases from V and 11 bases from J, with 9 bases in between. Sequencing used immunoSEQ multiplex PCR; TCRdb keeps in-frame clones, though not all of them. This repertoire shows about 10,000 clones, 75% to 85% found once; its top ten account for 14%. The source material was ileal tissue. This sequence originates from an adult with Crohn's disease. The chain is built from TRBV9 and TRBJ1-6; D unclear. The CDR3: CASSVDFKPPLHF. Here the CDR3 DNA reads TGTGCCAGCAGCGTAGATTTCAAGCCACCCCTCCACTTT.